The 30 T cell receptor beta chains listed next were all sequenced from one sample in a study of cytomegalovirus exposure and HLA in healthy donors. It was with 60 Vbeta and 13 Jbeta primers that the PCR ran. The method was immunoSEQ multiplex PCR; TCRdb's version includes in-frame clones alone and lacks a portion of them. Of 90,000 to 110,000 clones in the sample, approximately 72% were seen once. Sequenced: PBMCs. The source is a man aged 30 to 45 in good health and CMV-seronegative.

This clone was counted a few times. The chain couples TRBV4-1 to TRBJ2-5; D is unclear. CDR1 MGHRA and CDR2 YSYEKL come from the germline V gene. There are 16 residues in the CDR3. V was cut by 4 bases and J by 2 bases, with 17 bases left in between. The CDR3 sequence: CASSRWFVGRQETQYF. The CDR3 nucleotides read TGCGCCAGCAGCCGGTGGTTCGTCGGCAGGCAAGAGACCCAGTACTTC.

The CDR3 is CASSLVGTNSYEQYF. The CDR3 coding sequence is TGTGCCAGCAGCTTAGTCGGGACTAACTCCTACGAGCAGTACTTC. This rearrangement joins TRBV7-8 to TRBJ2-7; 7 bases are a match to TRBD2. V lost 1 base to trimming and J lost 0 bases; unmatched junction nucleotides: 3. Looked up from germline, CDR1 is SGHVS and CDR2 is FQNEAQ. The CDR3 runs to 15 residues.

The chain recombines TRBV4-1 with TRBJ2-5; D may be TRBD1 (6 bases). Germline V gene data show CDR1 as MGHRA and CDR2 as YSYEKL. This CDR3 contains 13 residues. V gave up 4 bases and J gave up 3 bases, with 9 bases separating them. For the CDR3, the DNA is TGCGCCAGCAGCCCAGGGGTCGAAGAGACCCAGTACTTC. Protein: CASSPGVEETQYF.

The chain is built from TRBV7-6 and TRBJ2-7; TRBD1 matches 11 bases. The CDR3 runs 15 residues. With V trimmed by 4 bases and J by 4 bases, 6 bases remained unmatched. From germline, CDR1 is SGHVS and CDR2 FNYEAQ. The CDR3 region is CASSSAGQGAYEQYF. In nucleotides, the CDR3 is TGTGCCAGCAGCTCAGCAGGACAGGGGGCTTACGAGCAGTACTTC.

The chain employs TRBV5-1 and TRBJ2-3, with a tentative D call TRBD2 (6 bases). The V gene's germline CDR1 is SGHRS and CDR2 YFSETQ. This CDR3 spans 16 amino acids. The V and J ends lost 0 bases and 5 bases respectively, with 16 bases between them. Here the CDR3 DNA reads TGCGCCAGCAGCTTGGCACTAGCAGGAGCCCGAGATACGCAGTATTTT. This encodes CASSLALAGARDTQYF.

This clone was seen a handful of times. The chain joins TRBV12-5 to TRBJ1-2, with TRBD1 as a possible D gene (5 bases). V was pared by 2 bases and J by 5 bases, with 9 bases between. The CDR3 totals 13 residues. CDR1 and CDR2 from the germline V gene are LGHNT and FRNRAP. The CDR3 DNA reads TGTGCTAGTGGTTTGCAGGGCTTGTATGGCTACACCTTC. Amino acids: CASGLQGLYGYTF.

The CDR3 sequence: CASRGTVNTEAFF. As DNA, the CDR3 is TGTGCCAGCAGGGGGACAGTGAACACTGAAGCTTTCTTT. The V and J genes are TRBV2 and TRBJ1-1; 7 nucleotides match TRBD1. This CDR3 region has 13 residues. With 6 bases clipped from V and 0 bases from J, the junction kept 1 base outside the gene matches. Germline V gives CDR1 SNHLY, CDR2 FYNNEI.

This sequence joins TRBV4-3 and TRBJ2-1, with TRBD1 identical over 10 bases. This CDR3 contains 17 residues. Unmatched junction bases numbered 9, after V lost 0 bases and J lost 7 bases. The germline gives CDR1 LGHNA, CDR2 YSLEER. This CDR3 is CASSQDWGTGAGNEQFF. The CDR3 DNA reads TGCGCCAGCAGCCAAGATTGGGGGACAGGGGCAGGGAATGAGCAGTTCTTC.

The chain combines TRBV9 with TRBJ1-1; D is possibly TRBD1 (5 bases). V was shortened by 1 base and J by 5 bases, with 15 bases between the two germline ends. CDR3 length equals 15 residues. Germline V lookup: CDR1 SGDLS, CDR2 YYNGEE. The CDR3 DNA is TGTGCCAGCAGCGTAAAGGGAACCCCAGGGACTGAAGCTTTCTTT. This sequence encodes CASSVKGTPGTEAFF. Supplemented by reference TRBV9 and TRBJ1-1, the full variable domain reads DSGVTQTPKHLITATGQRVTLRCSPRSGDLSVYWYQQSLDQGLQFLIQYYNGEERAKGNILERFSAQQFPDLHSELNLSSLELGDSALYFCASSVKGTPGTEAFFGQGTRLTVV.

The CDR3: CASSALSREGQAFF. CDR3 coding DNA: TGTGCCAGCAGCGCCCTTAGCCGGGAGGGGCAAGCTTTCTTT. This rearrangement joins TRBV9 to TRBJ1-1; possible D gene TRBD1, 5 bases. In germline, CDR1 is SGDLS, CDR2 YYNGEE. The CDR3 consists of 14 residues. V was clipped by 3 bases and J by 9 bases, with 18 bases between them.

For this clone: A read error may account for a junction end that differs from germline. The CDR3 reads CASTLLANSYEQYF. CDR3 nucleotide sequence: TGTGCCAGCACCTTACTAGCGAACTCCTACGAGCAGTACTTC. The gene calls are TRBV7-8 and TRBJ2-7; 7 bases line up with TRBD2. The CDR3 has 14 residues. Germline CDR1 and CDR2: SGHVS and FQNEAQ.

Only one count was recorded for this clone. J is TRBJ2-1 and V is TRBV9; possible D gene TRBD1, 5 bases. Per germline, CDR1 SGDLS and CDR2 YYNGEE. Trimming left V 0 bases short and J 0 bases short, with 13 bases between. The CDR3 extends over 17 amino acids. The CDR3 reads CASSVEARQFSYNEQFF. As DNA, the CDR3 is TGTGCCAGCAGCGTAGAGGCCCGACAGTTCTCCTACAATGAGCAGTTCTTC. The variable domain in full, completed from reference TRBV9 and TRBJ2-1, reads DSGVTQTPKHLITATGQRVTLRCSPRSGDLSVYWYQQSLDQGLQFLIQYYNGEERAKGNILERFSAQQFPDLHSELNLSSLELGDSALYFCASSVEARQFSYNEQFFGPGTRLTVL.

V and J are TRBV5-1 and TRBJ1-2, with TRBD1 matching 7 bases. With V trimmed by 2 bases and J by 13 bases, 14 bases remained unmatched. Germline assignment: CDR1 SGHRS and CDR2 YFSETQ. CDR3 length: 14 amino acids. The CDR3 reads CASSLSRDSSLCTF. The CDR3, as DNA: TGCGCCAGCAGCTTAAGCCGGGACAGTTCTCTCTGCACCTTC.

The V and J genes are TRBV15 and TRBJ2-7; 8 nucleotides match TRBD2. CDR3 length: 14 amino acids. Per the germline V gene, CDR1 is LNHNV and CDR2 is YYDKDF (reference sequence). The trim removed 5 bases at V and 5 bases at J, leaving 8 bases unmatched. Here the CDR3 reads CATSGAGANHEQYF. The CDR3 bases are TGTGCCACCAGCGGAGCGGGAGCCAACCACGAGCAGTACTTC.

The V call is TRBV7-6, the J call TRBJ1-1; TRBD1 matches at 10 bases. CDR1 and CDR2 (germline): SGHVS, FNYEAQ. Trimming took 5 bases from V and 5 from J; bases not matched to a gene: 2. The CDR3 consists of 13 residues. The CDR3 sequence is CASSKDRGTEAFF. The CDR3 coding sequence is TGTGCCAGCAGCAAGGACAGGGGGACTGAAGCTTTCTTT.

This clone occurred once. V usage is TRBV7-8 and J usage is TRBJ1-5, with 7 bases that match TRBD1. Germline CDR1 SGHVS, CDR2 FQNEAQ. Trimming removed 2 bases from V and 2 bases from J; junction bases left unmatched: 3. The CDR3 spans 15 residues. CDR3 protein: CASSLQGVGNQPQHF. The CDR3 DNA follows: TGTGCCAGCAGCTTACAGGGGGTCGGCAATCAGCCCCAGCATTTT.

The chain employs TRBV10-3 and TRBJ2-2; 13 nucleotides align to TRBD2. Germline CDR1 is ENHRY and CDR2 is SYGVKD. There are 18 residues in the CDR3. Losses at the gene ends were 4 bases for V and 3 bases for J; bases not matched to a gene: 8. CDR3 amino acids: CAISGGTSGTVYTGELFF. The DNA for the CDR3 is TGTGCCATCAGTGGGGGGACTAGCGGGACAGTCTACACCGGGGAGCTGTTTTTT.

CDR3 nucleotide sequence: TGCGCCAGCAGCCAAGCCTTCCTGAACACTGAAGCTTTCTTT. It is translated as CASSQAFLNTEAFF. V is TRBV4-3 and J is TRBJ1-1; unclear D gene. This CDR3 comprises 14 residues. Trimming removed 1 base at V and 0 bases at J, with 6 bases between. Germline-derived CDR1 and CDR2 are LGHNA and YSLEER.

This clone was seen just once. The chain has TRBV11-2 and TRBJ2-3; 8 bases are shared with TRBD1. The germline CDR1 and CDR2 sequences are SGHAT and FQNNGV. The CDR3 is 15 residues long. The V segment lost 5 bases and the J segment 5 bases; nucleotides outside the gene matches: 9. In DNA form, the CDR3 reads TGTGCCAGCAGCCTTCTGCCAGGGGGCCTAGATACGCAGTATTTT. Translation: CASSLLPGGLDTQYF.

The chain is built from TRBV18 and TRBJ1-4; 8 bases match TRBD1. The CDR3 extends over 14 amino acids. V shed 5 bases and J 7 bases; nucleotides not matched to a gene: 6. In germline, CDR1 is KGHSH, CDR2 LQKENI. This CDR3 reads CASSGQGWGEKLFF. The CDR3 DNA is TGTGCCAGCTCAGGACAGGGCTGGGGTGAAAAACTGTTTTTT.

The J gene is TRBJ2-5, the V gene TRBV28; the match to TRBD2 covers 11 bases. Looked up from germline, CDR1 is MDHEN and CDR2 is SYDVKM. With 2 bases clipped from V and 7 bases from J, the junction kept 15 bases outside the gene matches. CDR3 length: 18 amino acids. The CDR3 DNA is TGTGCCAGCAGTTTACTGGGACTAGCGGAGCCGGGTCGGGGGACCCAGTACTTC. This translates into CASSLLGLAEPGRGTQYF.

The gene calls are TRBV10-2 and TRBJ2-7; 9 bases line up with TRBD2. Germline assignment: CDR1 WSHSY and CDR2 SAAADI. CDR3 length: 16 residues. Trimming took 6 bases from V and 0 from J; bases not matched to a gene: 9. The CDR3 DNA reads TGCGCCAGCAGCGAACCGCCTAGCGGGGTCTCCTACGAGCAGTACTTC. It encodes CASSEPPSGVSYEQYF.

Written as DNA, the CDR3 is TGTGCCAGCTCACCACTAACGACAGGGGCCTATGGCTACACCTTC. This codes for CASSPLTTGAYGYTF. The V call is TRBV18, the J call TRBJ1-2; the match to TRBD1 covers 8 bases. The trim removed 1 base at V and 4 bases at J, leaving 5 bases unmatched. Germline CDR1 KGHSH, CDR2 LQKENI. The CDR3 length is 15 residues.

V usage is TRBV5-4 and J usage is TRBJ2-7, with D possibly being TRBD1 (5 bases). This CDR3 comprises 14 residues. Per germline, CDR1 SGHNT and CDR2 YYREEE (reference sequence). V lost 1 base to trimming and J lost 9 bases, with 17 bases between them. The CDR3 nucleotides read TGTGCCAGCAGCTTGACTTCGGACACTACGGGGCAGTACTTC. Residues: CASSLTSDTTGQYF. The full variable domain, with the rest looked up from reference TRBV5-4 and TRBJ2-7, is ETGVTQSPTHLIKTRGQQVTLRCSSQSGHNTVSWYQQALGQGPQFIFQYYREEENGRGNFPPRFSGLQFPNYSSELNVNALELDDSALYLCASSLTSDTTGQYFGPGTRLTVT.

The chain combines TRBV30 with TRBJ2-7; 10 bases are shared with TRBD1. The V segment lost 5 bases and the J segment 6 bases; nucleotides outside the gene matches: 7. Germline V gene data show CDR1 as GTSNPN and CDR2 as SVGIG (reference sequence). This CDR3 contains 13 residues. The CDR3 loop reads CAWLWTGGGEQYF. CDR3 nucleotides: TGTGCCTGGCTGTGGACAGGGGGTGGCGAGCAGTACTTC.

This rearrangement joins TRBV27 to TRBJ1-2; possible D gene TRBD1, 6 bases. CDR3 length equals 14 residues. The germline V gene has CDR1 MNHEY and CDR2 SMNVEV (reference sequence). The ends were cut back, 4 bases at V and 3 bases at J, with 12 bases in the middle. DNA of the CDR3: TGTGCCAGCAGTTCCAAAACAGGGTACTATGGCTACACCTTC. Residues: CASSSKTGYYGYTF.

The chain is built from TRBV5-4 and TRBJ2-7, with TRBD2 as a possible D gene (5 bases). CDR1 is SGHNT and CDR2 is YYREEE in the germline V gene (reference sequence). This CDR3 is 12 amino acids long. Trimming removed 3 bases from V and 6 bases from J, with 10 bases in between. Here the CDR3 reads CASSSRDREQYF. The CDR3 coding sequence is TGTGCCAGCAGCTCTCGGGATCGCGAGCAGTACTTC.

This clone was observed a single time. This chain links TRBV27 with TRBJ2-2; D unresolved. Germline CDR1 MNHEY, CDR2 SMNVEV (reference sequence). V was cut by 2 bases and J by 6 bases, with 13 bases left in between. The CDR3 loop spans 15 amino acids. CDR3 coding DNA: TGTGCCAGCAGTTTAAACAGCAAAGAGCCCGGGGAGCTGTTTTTT. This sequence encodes CASSLNSKEPGELFF.

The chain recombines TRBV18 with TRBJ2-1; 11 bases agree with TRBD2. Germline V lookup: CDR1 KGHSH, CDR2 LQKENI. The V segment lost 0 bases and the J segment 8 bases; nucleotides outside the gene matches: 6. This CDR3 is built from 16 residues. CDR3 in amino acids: CASSPPSLAGGYEQFF. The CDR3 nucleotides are TGTGCCAGCTCACCACCGTCTCTAGCGGGGGGATATGAGCAGTTCTTC.

The CDR3 sequence is CASSETGREAFF. In DNA form, the CDR3 reads TGTGCCAGCAGCGAGACAGGTCGTGAAGCTTTCTTT. The chain recombines TRBV9 with TRBJ1-1; D may be TRBD1 (6 bases). This CDR3 spans 12 amino acids. The V gene's germline CDR1 is SGDLS and CDR2 YYNGEE. Trimming removed 3 bases at V and 7 bases at J, with 10 bases between. Variable domain in full (rest from reference TRBV9 and TRBJ1-1): DSGVTQTPKHLITATGQRVTLRCSPRSGDLSVYWYQQSLDQGLQFLIQYYNGEERAKGNILERFSAQQFPDLHSELNLSSLELGDSALYFCASSETGREAFFGQGTRLTVV.